This is a list of T cell receptor beta chains from one sample in a study of blood T cell repertoires in COVID-19. Generated by immunoSEQ multiplex PCR, the TCRdb table keeps only in-frame clones and is missing some. This table has under 300,000 clones, approximately 88% appearing once. Specimen: PBMCs or T cells enriched from blood (not recorded which). Every receptor here comes from a woman between 35 and 50 years old with acute COVID-19. Both conserved end residues are part of each CDR3. The order of the fields is D gene, clone size, V gene, J gene, CDR3 protein, CDR3 DNA. D genes are given only for firm matches. The size entry is marked missing in some rows and otherwise reads once, few, many or a size class.

TRBD1,.,TRBV6-5,TRBJ2-2,CATQGARTGELFF,TGTGCCACTCAGGGGGCGCGGACCGGGGAGCTGTTTTTT
.,.,TRBV5-6,TRBJ1-1,CASNPSPGLGTEAFF,TGTGCCAGCAACCCGTCGCCGGGGTTGGGCACTGAAGCTTTCTTT
TRBD2,.,TRBV5-1,TRBJ2-2,CASSRQGLAGGAAGELFF,TGCGCCAGCAGCAGACAGGGACTAGCGGGAGGAGCGGCCGGGGAGCTGTTTTTT
.,.,TRBV30,TRBJ1-3,CAWKIRERDYF,TGTGCCTGGAAAATCAGGGAACGAGATTATTTT
TRBD1,.,TRBV7-8,TRBJ1-1,CASSVGQLGTEAFF,TGTGCCAGCAGCGTGGGACAGCTGGGGACTGAAGCTTTCTTT
.,.,TRBV9,TRBJ1-3,CASSRDQGSGNTIYF,TGTGCCAGCAGCCGGGATCAGGGGTCAGGAAACACCATATATTTT
TRBD2,few,TRBV5-1,TRBJ2-7,CASSGGEMSGFYEQYF,TGCGCCAGCAGTGGGGGGGAGATGTCAGGTTTCTACGAGCAGTACTTC
.,once,TRBV2,TRBJ1-4,CASSLGGTNEKLFF,TGTGCCAGCAGCCTAGGGGGTACTAATGAAAAACTGTTTTTT
TRBD1,.,TRBV24-1,TRBJ1-4,CATSVRGLVEKLFF,TGTGCCACCAGTGTGAGGGGGCTCGTGGAAAAACTGTTTTTT
TRBD1,few,TRBV9,TRBJ2-5,CASSVGTGGPQYF,TGTGCCAGCAGCGTAGGTACAGGGGGCCCCCAGTACTTC
TRBD2,.,TRBV2,TRBJ2-1,CASRRRRGLAGAHEQFF,TGTGCCAGCAGGCGGCGTAGGGGACTAGCGGGTGCCCATGAGCAGTTCTTC
.,.,TRBV5-6,TRBJ1-6,CASSSQLYVENSPLHF,TGTGCCAGCAGCTCCCAACTCTACGTCGAGAATTCACCCCTCCACTTT
.,.,TRBV18,TRBJ1-5,CASSPPGSGQPQHF,TGTGCCAGCTCACCACCAGGGTCAGGGCAGCCCCAGCATTTT
TRBD2,once,TRBV7-2,TRBJ2-3,CASSLPGGARTDTQYF,TGTGCCAGCAGCTTACCCGGGGGGGCTAGGACAGATACGCAGTATTTT
.,.,TRBV3-1/TRBV3-2,TRBJ1-1,CASSQEGGYEAFF,TGTGCCAGCAGCCAAGAAGGCGGCTATGAAGCTTTCTTT
TRBD1,few,TRBV30,TRBJ1-3,CAWSVRQGKGYGDTIYF,TGTGCCTGGAGTGTACGACAGGGCAAGGGATATGGAGACACCATATATTTT
.,.,TRBV7-8,TRBJ1-3,CASSLASSSSGNTIYF,TGTGCCAGCAGCTTAGCTTCGTCGAGCTCTGGAAACACCATATATTTT
.,once,TRBV12-3/TRBV12-4,TRBJ1-2,CASSLSRGGYTF,TGTGCCAGCAGTCTTTCAAGGGGTGGCTACACCTTC
.,.,TRBV4-3,TRBJ1-2,CASSQETGRDGYTF,TGCGCCAGCAGCCAAGAAACAGGGAGAGATGGCTACACCTTC
.,.,TRBV5-8,TRBJ1-4,CASRARGEKLFF,TGTGCCAGCCGCGCAAGGGGTGAAAAACTGTTTTTT
.,few,TRBV7-2,TRBJ2-3,CASSIDRSLPDTQYF,TGTGCCAGCAGCATAGATCGGTCGCTCCCAGATACGCAGTATTTT
.,.,TRBV6-5,TRBJ1-2,CASRTSGVYGYTF,TGTGCCAGCAGAACATCAGGGGTCTATGGCTACACCTTC
.,.,TRBV27,TRBJ2-4,CASSPRLDSNNIQYF,TGTGCCAGCAGTCCTCGACTAGACTCCAATAACATTCAGTACTTC
.,.,TRBV10-3,TRBJ2-5,CAISESGGLEGTQYF,TGTGCCATCAGTGAGTCTGGCGGACTCGAAGGGACCCAGTACTTC
TRBD1,.,TRBV5-6,TRBJ1-6,CASSTDRGMSSYNSPLHF,TGTGCCAGCAGCACGGACAGGGGAATGAGCTCCTATAATTCACCCCTCCACTTT
.,.,TRBV28,TRBJ2-2,CASLADTNTGELFF,TGTGCCAGCTTAGCTGATACGAACACCGGGGAGCTGTTTTTT
.,few,TRBV6-6,TRBJ2-7,CASSWTAYEQYF,TGTGCCAGCAGCTGGACAGCCTACGAGCAGTACTTC
TRBD1,.,TRBV3-1/TRBV3-2,TRBJ2-3,CASSPDRGGDTQYF,TGTGCCAGCAGCCCGGACAGGGGTGGGGATACGCAGTATTTT
.,.,TRBV9,TRBJ1-1,CASSPIALGRTEAFF,TGTGCCAGCAGCCCAATAGCCCTTGGGAGGACTGAAGCTTTCTTT